Below are 16 T cell receptor beta chains sequenced from a single sample in a study of blood T cell repertoires in COVID-19. The repertoire was sequenced with immunoSEQ multiplex PCR; TCRdb's copy has only in-frame clones and lacks some. The sample contains fewer than 70,000 clones, 78% of which appear only once. The specimen sequenced was peripheral blood. These receptors all stem from a human donor in a cohort sampled during active COVID-19.

A word on this clone: One junction end disagrees with the germline gene, perhaps due to a read error. V usage is TRBV5-1 and J usage is TRBJ1-3; 9 bases line up with TRBD1. Germline V gene lookup returns CDR1 SGHRS and CDR2 YFSETQ. There are 13 residues in the CDR3. The CDR3, as DNA: TGCGCCAGCAGCTTGGAAGGGACAGGGCAGGAAGATTTT. Amino acids: CASSLEGTGQEDF.

The chain employs TRBV28 and TRBJ1-1; tentative D call: TRBD1 (6 bases). The germline CDR1 and CDR2 sequences are MDHEN and SYDVKM. The V end was cut by 5 bases, the J end by 5 bases, with 21 bases between. CDR3 length equals 16 residues. This chain's CDR3 is CASSPAGQREGTEAFF. In DNA, the CDR3 is TGTGCCAGCAGTCCCGCCGGACAGCGGGAGGGGACTGAAGCTTTCTTT. The whole variable domain, filled in from reference TRBV28 and TRBJ1-1, reads DVKVTQSSRYLVKRTGEKVFLECVQDMDHENMFWYRQDPGLGLRLIYFSYDVKMKEKGDIPEGYSVSREKKERFSLILESASTNQTSMYLCASSPAGQREGTEAFFGQGTRLTVV.

The CDR3 sequence: CASSPRPGNTNEKLFF. In DNA, the CDR3 is TGTGCCAGCAGCCCGCGCCCCGGGAATACTAATGAAAAACTGTTTTTT. This chain joins TRBV5-5 and TRBJ1-4; D gene ambiguous. CDR3 length: 16 amino acids. The V end was cut by 4 bases, the J end by 2 bases, with 15 bases between. In germline, CDR1 is SGHKS, CDR2 YYEKEE (reference sequence).

The chain carries TRBV30 and TRBJ2-3; 8 positions agree with TRBD2. Germline V CDR1 and CDR2: GTSNPN, SVGIG (reference sequence). CDR3 size: 15 residues. With V trimmed by 0 bases and J by 3 bases, 5 bases remained unmatched. CDR3 region: CAWSVLGGGTDTQYF. CDR3 in DNA: TGTGCCTGGAGTGTACTTGGCGGGGGGACAGATACGCAGTATTTT. Using reference TRBV30 and TRBJ2-3 for the parts outside the CDR3, the full variable domain is SQTIHQWPATLVQPVGSPLSLECTVEGTSNPNLYWYRQAAGRGLQLLFYSVGIGQISSEVPQNLSASRPQDRQFILSSKKLLLSDSGFYLCAWSVLGGGTDTQYFGPGTRLTVL.

This rearrangement joins TRBV18 to TRBJ2-6, with 10 bases lining up with TRBD1. The CDR3 length is 19 residues. CDR1 is KGHSH, CDR2 LQKENI, per germline. With V trimmed by 2 bases and J by 1 base, 8 bases remained unmatched. In DNA form, the CDR3 reads TGTGCCAGCTCACCATTCTACCGGGACAGGGGTTCTGGGGCCAACGTCCTGACTTTC. It translates to CASSPFYRDRGSGANVLTF.

The V gene is TRBV5-1, the J gene TRBJ1-2, with 8 bases fitting TRBD1. The CDR3 is 15 residues long. Trimming removed 4 bases from V and 4 bases from J; junction bases left unmatched: 9. CDR1 is SGHRS and CDR2 is YFSETQ in the germline V gene. The CDR3 DNA is TGCGCCAGCAGCCCGTGGACAGGGAAACCCTATGGCTACACCTTC. This codes for CASSPWTGKPYGYTF.

The J gene is TRBJ1-1, the V gene TRBV14; D gene unclear. The length of the CDR3 is 13 residues. Germline CDR1 is SGHDN and CDR2 is FVKESK. With 6 bases removed from V and 0 bases from J, the gap between germline ends came to 8 bases. The CDR3 sequence: CASSQYVNTEAFF. CDR3 nucleotide sequence: TGTGCCAGCAGTCAGTACGTGAACACTGAAGCTTTCTTT.

This clone was observed a single time. J is TRBJ1-1 and V is TRBV18, with D unclear. The CDR3 covers 13 residues. V was pared by 3 bases and J by 1 base, with 6 bases between. From germline, CDR1 is KGHSH and CDR2 LQKENI. The CDR3 region has the DNA TGTGCCAGCTCACCGGCAGGGAACACTGAAGCTTTCTTT. Its protein product is CASSPAGNTEAFF.

The V call is TRBV5-1, the J call TRBJ2-7; D remains unclear. The CDR3 runs 14 residues. V shed 0 bases and J shed 4 bases, with 11 bases lying between them. Looked up from germline, CDR1 is SGHRS and CDR2 is YFSETQ. CDR3 region: CASSLVGSEYEQYF. The CDR3 nucleotides read TGCGCCAGCAGCTTGGTGGGCAGTGAATACGAGCAGTACTTC.

The V and J genes are TRBV5-1 and TRBJ2-7; 9 bases are shared with TRBD1. The CDR3 covers 15 residues. Unmatched junction bases numbered 6, after V lost 3 bases and J lost 2 bases. The germline CDR1 and CDR2 sequences are SGHRS and YFSETQ. The CDR3 loop reads CASSWGTGLTYEQYF. For the CDR3, the DNA is TGCGCCAGCAGCTGGGGGACAGGGTTAACCTACGAGCAGTACTTC.

J is TRBJ2-3 and V is TRBV10-1; TRBD2 might be the D (6 bases). CDR1 is WNHNN, CDR2 SYGVQD, per germline (reference sequence). This CDR3 is built from 14 residues. V was trimmed by 4 bases and J by 0 bases, leaving 8 bases between them. DNA for the CDR3: TGCGCCAGCAGTGGCGGGGCTAGCACAGATACGCAGTATTTT. It encodes CASSGGASTDTQYF.

The V gene is TRBV4-1, the J gene TRBJ1-4; possible D gene TRBD1, 5 bases. Trimming pared 0 bases from V and 1 base from J, leaving 21 bases between. The CDR3 contains 20 residues. Germline-derived CDR1 and CDR2 are MGHRA and YSYEKL. CDR3 DNA sequence: TGCGCCAGCAGCCAAGATCGCCTCTTTCAGGGCTTCATAACTAATGAAAAACTGTTTTTT. It codes for CASSQDRLFQGFITNEKLFF.

CDR3 sequence (DNA): TGTGCCAGCAGCCCAATGGACAGGGTGGAAATCGAGCAGTACTTC. Residues: CASSPMDRVEIEQYF. The chain has TRBV7-6 and TRBJ2-7, with 8 bases matching TRBD1. Germline V gene sequence: CDR1 SGHVS, CDR2 FNYEAQ. V trimming: 5 bases; J trimming: 6 bases; junction bases outside the gene matches: 12. The CDR3 contains 15 residues.

This clone showed up just a few times. The chain employs TRBV27 and TRBJ1-5, with D maybe TRBD1 (6 bases). Looked up from germline, CDR1 is MNHEY and CDR2 is SMNVEV (reference sequence). Trimming shortened V by 4 bases and J by 3 bases, and 10 bases separated the two germline ends. This CDR3 has 14 residues. The CDR3 bases are TGTGCCAGCAGTTCGAAGGGGGACAATCAGCCCCAGCATTTT. This encodes CASSSKGDNQPQHF.

V and J are TRBV7-9 and TRBJ2-7, with TRBD1 matching over 11 bases. The J segment lost 5 bases and the V segment lost 4 bases, leaving 7 bases of the junction unmatched. CDR3 size: 15 residues. In germline, CDR1 is SEHNR, CDR2 FQNEAQ (reference sequence). CDR3 residues: CASSSIWDRGNEQYF. Here the CDR3 DNA reads TGTGCCAGCAGCTCCATTTGGGACAGGGGGAACGAGCAGTACTTC.

The chain uses TRBV29-1 and TRBJ2-7, with D possibly matching TRBD2 (6 bases). This CDR3 has 13 amino acids. Trimming cost V 3 bases and J 5 bases, with 14 bases left between them. Germline CDR1 reads SQVTM; CDR2 reads ANQGSEA. The CDR3 loop is CSVDASDGNEQYF. In DNA form, the CDR3 reads TGCAGCGTTGATGCTAGCGATGGAAACGAGCAGTACTTC.